This note documents a single T cell receptor beta chain sequence. Its cognate antigen has yet to be identified. A much larger clone lies one base from this, so it may be a read error. The 35 to 40 donors, aged 6 to 90 years, were systemically healthy Caucasian individuals from Russia. Roughly 11 milliliters of peripheral blood were drawn from each donor into EDTA-treated Vacutainer tubes. Ficoll-Paque density-gradient centrifugation was used to isolate PBMCs, with at least 6.5 million per sample. Total RNA was extracted from PBMCs with Trizol reagent, with at least 6 micrograms obtained per sample. Naive CD45RAhigh/CD27high T cell percentages were measured by flow cytometry on a PBMC aliquot from every donor. Library method: 5' RACE. Sequencing took place on an Illumina HiSeq 2500. A second roughly 6 to 12 cycle PCR used a sample-barcoded 5' primer and a J-beta primer mix. Each TCR beta cDNA molecule received a unique molecular identifier from a template-switch 5' adaptor carrying 12 random nucleotides. Each sample yielded at least 2.5 million CDR3-containing paired-end reads. All of the RNA was converted into first-strand cDNA using the Mint cDNA synthesis kit, with a TRBC-specific oligonucleotide serving as the primer. All cDNA was treated with uracil-DNA glycosylase and then went through a first 18-cycle PCR with the universal primers M1SS and BC2_uni_R. Per the source publication's procedure: Each sample was normalized by randomly selecting 1 million high-quality reads, each carrying a distinct molecular identifier. Reads sharing molecular identifiers were discarded rather than binned into consensus sequences. CDR3 identification, clonotype clustering and error correction used MiTCR with a Q25 quality threshold and the strictest error-elimination algorithm. A nonparametric unseen species model with Euler transformation was used to estimate a lower bound on total TCR beta diversity. TCRdb reprocessing: public reads trimmed at Q25 with fastp, clones called with MiXCR, in-frame beta chains kept. Each record represents a unique CDR3 protein, reported with the most common genes and DNA among its rows. TCRdb, not the authors, supplied the V and J calls. For this sample the table gives roughly 1,700,000 distinct CDR3 sequences, of which roughly 28% were detected only once. The ten largest account for 7.7% of the sample.

The data were taken from a study of blood T cells in healthy people across ages (dated by TCRdb to the mid-2010s). Study-wide context: In model experiments, roughly one uniquely barcoded TCR beta cDNA molecule per two T cells was captured by template switching. The donors were split into four age groups: young (average 16 years), middle-aged (around 40), aged (62) and long-lived (about 74). Using deep sequencing normalized with unique cDNA molecular identifiers, the study measured how TCR beta repertoire diversity changes with age. To avoid experimental bias, donors of different ages were spread randomly across the sequencing lanes. For two donors (one aged 18 to 30 and one aged 80 or older), the study analyzed two additional independent replicas of 1 million unique cDNA reads from the same blood draw.

The investigation overall reported the following: Total diversity estimates from one million sequenced T cells were considered lower bounds and underestimates. Bulk unsorted PBMC profiling prevented conclusive comparison of naive and antigen-experienced compartments. Compared with the aged group, the long-lived group had more naive CD4+ T cells, fewer expanded clones and increased TCR diversity, suggesting age selection. Because donor CMV infection status was unknown, age-related changes in expanded clonotypes were potentially confounded. Observed TCR beta diversity correlated strongly with the percentage of naive T cells measured by flow cytometry. Observed TCR beta diversity per million T cells fell roughly linearly with age, and a significant reduction was already apparent by age around 39.

The CDR3 holds 16 amino acids from the cysteine to the phenylalanine. Only the CDR3 region is kept as DNA, spanning 48 bases read in frame from base 1. The chain is made from TRBV12-3 or TRBV12-4 and TRBJ2-6; the D region may be TRBD1 or TRBD2, each matching 5 bases equally. The clonotype originates from a woman aged 25 to 45 in good health. The sample was blood. The DNA sequence is as follows: TGTGCCAGCAGCCGCGGGCAAGCCTCTGGGGCCAACGTCCGGACTTTC. It specifies CASSRGQASGANVRTF.